This entry describes one T cell receptor beta chain. Its antigen is not known. It was genomic DNA that served as the template for profiling TCR beta VDJ and CDR3. TCRdb redid the calling of the reads with MiXCR, one entry per CDR3 protein. The sample includes 150,000 or so distinct CDR3 sequences, 52% of them seen just once. The data were taken from a study of CD8+CD57+ T cells in acquired aplastic anemia. Sequencing involved patients with CD8+CD57+ cell expansion previously shown by flow cytometry. The CDR3 runs 13 residues. The V gene's germline CDR1 is SGHTA and CDR2 FQGNSA. V lost 7 bases and J 1 base, leaving 10 bases between the germline ends. Study-level findings and limits: Comparison of patients with controls identified around 30 shared CD8+ CDR3 sequences.

The TCR originated in a human donor with aplastic anemia. The source material was sorted CD4+, CD8+, or CD8+CD57+ T cells (not recorded which) from PBMCs. The chain recombines TRBV7-2 with TRBJ1-1; no reliable D call. The CDR3 DNA is TGTGCCAGCACCCCCACCTGGAACACTGAAGCTTTCTTT. This codes for CASTPTWNTEAFF.